Following are 18 T cell receptor beta chains from one sample sequenced in a study of CD8+ T cells in alopecia areata. Following RNA extraction, reverse transcription yielded cDNA that acted as the sequencing template. Sequencing was performed with immunoSEQ multiplex PCR; in TCRdb, only in-frame clones are kept and a portion is missing. The sample lists some 150,000 clones; about 70% were seen once. Source: CD8+ T cells sorted from blood, taken at week 0. These receptor sequences come from a human donor with alopecia areata.

V gene TRBV29-1 combines with J gene TRBJ2-1, with D tentatively TRBD1 or TRBD2 (5 bases each). Trimming removed 3 bases at V and 9 bases at J, with 9 bases between. The length of the CDR3 is 11 residues. Per the germline V gene, CDR1 is SQVTM and CDR2 is ANQGSEA. The CDR3: CSVEVGTEQFF. Written as DNA, the CDR3 is TGCAGCGTTGAGGTGGGGACTGAGCAGTTCTTC.

This clone has more than one count but fewer than ten. The chain joins TRBV2 to TRBJ2-5, with 7 positions matching TRBD1. The V and J ends lost 8 bases and 3 bases, in that order; junction bases with no gene match: 9. The germline V gene has CDR1 SNHLY and CDR2 FYNNEI. This CDR3 has 14 amino acids. The DNA for the CDR3 is TGTGCCAGCCTCATCTGGGACAGCAAAGAGACCCAGTACTTC. Translation gives CASLIWDSKETQYF.

The V call is TRBV29-1, the J call TRBJ2-3, with D hard to call. Germline loops: CDR1 SQVTM, CDR2 ANQGSEA. Trimming took 7 bases from V and 6 from J, leaving 14 bases between them. The CDR3 extends over 12 amino acids. In DNA, the CDR3 is TGCAGCGAGTCCTCCCGCCAGGATACGCAGTATTTT. This encodes CSESSRQDTQYF.

The rearrangement uses TRBV27 and TRBJ1-1, with D maybe TRBD1 (5 bases). Trimming left V 6 bases short and J 4 bases short, with 9 bases between. The CDR3 contains 12 residues. From germline, CDR1 is MNHEY and CDR2 SMNVEV (reference sequence). DNA for the CDR3: TGTGCCAGCAGCCGGGGGAGCACTGAAGCTTTCTTT. It codes for CASSRGSTEAFF.

This clone was picked up a small number of times. The gene calls are TRBV7-6 and TRBJ2-1, with D perhaps given as TRBD1 or TRBD2 (6 bases each). Germline loops: CDR1 SGHVS, CDR2 FNYEAQ. Trimming took off 6 bases at V and 7 bases at J, with 16 bases between the two ends. The CDR3 spans 14 residues. CDR3 sequence reads: CASREGGLMNEQFF. CDR3 in DNA: TGTGCCAGCAGGGAGGGGGGACTCATGAATGAGCAGTTCTTC.

V is TRBV10-3 and J is TRBJ2-5, with D perhaps matching TRBD1 (7 bases). Germline V gene sequence: CDR1 ENHRY, CDR2 SYGVKD. Trimming stripped 3 bases from V and 5 bases from J, with 16 bases between. The CDR3 loop spans 15 amino acids. In DNA form, the CDR3 reads TGTGCCATCAGTGAATTCGGACAGGCGGGGGAGACCCAGTACTTC. Translation gives CAISEFGQAGETQYF.

V usage is TRBV9 and J usage is TRBJ2-3, with D maybe TRBD2 (6 bases). The V and J ends lost 2 bases and 1 base respectively, with 11 bases between them. CDR3 length equals 15 residues. CDR1 is SGDLS and CDR2 is YYNGEE in the germline V gene. The CDR3 nucleotides read TGTGCCAGCAGCGTCAGCGGCGGGGGCACAGATACGCAGTATTTT. Residues: CASSVSGGGTDTQYF. The full variable domain, in which reference TRBV9 and TRBJ2-3 provide the parts outside the CDR3, is DSGVTQTPKHLITATGQRVTLRCSPRSGDLSVYWYQQSLDQGLQFLIQYYNGEERAKGNILERFSAQQFPDLHSELNLSSLELGDSALYFCASSVSGGGTDTQYFGPGTRLTVL.

The chain combines TRBV2 with TRBJ1-6, with D hard to call. CDR1 SNHLY and CDR2 FYNNEI come from the germline V gene. The CDR3 is 17 amino acids. Trimming removed 4 bases at V and 0 bases at J, with 13 bases between. CDR3: CASSVGQSSSYNSPLHF. For the CDR3, the DNA is TGTGCCAGCAGTGTTGGGCAGTCAAGCTCCTATAATTCACCCCTCCACTTT.

The chain combines TRBV13 with TRBJ1-2; maybe TRBD1 (6 bases). The length of the CDR3 is 14 residues. The germline CDR1 and CDR2 sequences are PRHDT and FYEKMQ (reference sequence). V lost 4 bases to trimming and J lost 0 bases, with 9 bases between them. CDR3 DNA: TGTGCCAGCAGCTACAGGACAGCTAACTATGGCTACACCTTC. It specifies CASSYRTANYGYTF.

The chain couples TRBV2 to TRBJ2-1; D gene unclear. CDR1 is SNHLY, CDR2 FYNNEI, per germline. Between the trimmed V and J ends, which lost 6 bases and 6 bases, there was a span of 9 bases. This CDR3 is 12 amino acids long. The CDR3 DNA follows: TGTGCCAGCAGGTACGATCCCAATGAGCAGTTCTTC. Translated, it gives CASRYDPNEQFF.

V gene TRBV7-8 combines with J gene TRBJ1-1; D remains unclear. CDR1 and CDR2 from the germline V gene are SGHVS and FQNEAQ. The CDR3 sequence is 16 residues long. Trimming removed 0 bases at V and 1 base at J, with 12 bases between. The CDR3: CASSLAVGVSNTEAFF. CDR3 DNA sequence: TGTGCCAGCAGCTTAGCGGTCGGGGTGTCGAACACTGAAGCTTTCTTT. The full variable domain, in which reference TRBV7-8 and TRBJ1-1 provide the parts outside the CDR3, is GAGVSQSPRYKVAKRGQDVALRCDPISGHVSLFWYQQALGQGPEFLTYFQNEAQLDKSGLPSDRFFAERPEGSVSTLKIQRTQQEDSAVYLCASSLAVGVSNTEAFFGQGTRLTVV.

The gene calls are TRBV13 and TRBJ2-7, with D possibly matching TRBD1 (6 bases). V was pared by 5 bases and J by 1 base, with 15 bases between. Germline CDR1 reads PRHDT; CDR2 reads FYEKMQ (reference sequence). The CDR3 spans 15 residues. The DNA for the CDR3 is TGTGCCAGCAGCCGAAGGGACATCAGATCCTACGAGCAGTACTTC. Translating gives CASSRRDIRSYEQYF.

This chain joins TRBV5-6 and TRBJ2-1, with 8 nucleotides matching TRBD2. The germline V gene encodes CDR1 SGHDT and CDR2 YYEEEE. The CDR3 is 17 residues long. Losses at the gene ends were 3 bases for V and 1 base for J; bases not matched to a gene: 9. The CDR3 is CASSSRSGEISYNEQFF. The CDR3 coding sequence is TGTGCCAGCAGCTCTCGTAGCGGGGAGATATCCTACAATGAGCAGTTCTTC.

V usage is TRBV13 and J usage is TRBJ2-7; D might be TRBD1 or TRBD2, each matching 6 bases. The germline gives CDR1 PRHDT, CDR2 FYEKMQ (reference sequence). CDR3 length: 13 amino acids. Between the trimmed V and J ends, which lost 5 bases and 5 bases, there was a span of 13 bases. CDR3 residues: CASSPLEGDEQYF. CDR3 nucleotides: TGTGCCAGCAGCCCGCTGGAGGGGGACGAGCAGTACTTC.

The J gene is TRBJ1-4, the V gene TRBV2; TRBD1 might be the D (5 bases). CDR1 and CDR2 (germline): SNHLY, FYNNEI. V was clipped by 5 bases and J by 6 bases, with 13 bases between them. The CDR3 length is 14 residues. CDR3 nucleotide sequence: TGTGCCAGCAGTCGACAGCCTTCGGATGAAAAACTGTTTTTT. Residues: CASSRQPSDEKLFF.

The chain employs TRBV13 and TRBJ1-1, with D unresolved. The CDR3 totals 9 residues. Germline-derived CDR1 and CDR2 are PRHDT and FYEKMQ (reference sequence). The germline V and J ends were trimmed by 1 base and 11 bases, with 2 bases remaining between them. The CDR3 region is CASSLDAFF. The DNA of the CDR3 is TGTGCCAGCAGCTTAGACGCTTTCTTT.

This clone has just one count. This chain joins TRBV9 and TRBJ1-1; the D gene is possibly TRBD1 (5 bases). There are 13 residues in the CDR3. The V and J ends lost 7 bases and 0 bases respectively, with 10 bases between them. The V gene's germline CDR1 is SGDLS and CDR2 YYNGEE. The CDR3 sequence: CASGGELNTEAFF. Written as DNA, the CDR3 is TGTGCCAGCGGGGGAGAGTTGAACACTGAAGCTTTCTTT.

About this clone: The sample contains more than one DNA sequence encoding this CDR3. The rearrangement uses TRBV7-9 and TRBJ1-1, with D unresolved. The germline gives CDR1 SEHNR, CDR2 FQNEAQ (reference sequence). The length of the CDR3 is 10 residues. Trimming cost V 8 bases and J 2 bases, with 3 bases left between them. This CDR3 is CASGNTEAFF. DNA for the CDR3: TGTGCCAGCGGAAACACTGAAGCTTTCTTT. Variable domain in full (rest from reference TRBV7-9 and TRBJ1-1): DTGVSQNPRHKITKRGQNVTFRCDPISEHNRLYWYRQTLGQGPEFLTYFQNEAQLEKSRLLSDRFSAERPKGSFSTLEIQRTEQGDSAMYLCASGNTEAFFGQGTRLTVV.